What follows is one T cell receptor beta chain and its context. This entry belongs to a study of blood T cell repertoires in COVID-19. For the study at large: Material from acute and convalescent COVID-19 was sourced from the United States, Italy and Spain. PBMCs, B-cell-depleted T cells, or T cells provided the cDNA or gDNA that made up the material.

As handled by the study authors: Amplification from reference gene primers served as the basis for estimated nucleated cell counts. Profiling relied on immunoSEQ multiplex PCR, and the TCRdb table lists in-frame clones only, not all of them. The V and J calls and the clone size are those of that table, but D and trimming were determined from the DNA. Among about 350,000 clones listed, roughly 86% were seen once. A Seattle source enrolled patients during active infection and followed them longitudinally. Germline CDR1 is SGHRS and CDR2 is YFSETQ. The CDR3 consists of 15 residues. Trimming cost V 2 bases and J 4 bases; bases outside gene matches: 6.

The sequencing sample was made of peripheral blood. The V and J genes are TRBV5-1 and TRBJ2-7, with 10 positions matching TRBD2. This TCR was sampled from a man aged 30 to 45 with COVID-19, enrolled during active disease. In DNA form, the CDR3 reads TGCGCCAGCAGCTTAAGCGGGGGGGCATCGTACGAGCAGTACTTC. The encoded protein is CASSLSGGASYEQYF.